Shown below are 25 T cell receptor beta chains from a single sample sequenced in a study of shared clonotypes between healthy human individuals. The assay was immunoSEQ multiplex PCR, and TCRdb's table has in-frame clones only and misses some. The repertoire holds around 2.5 million clones, with 80% to 95% as singletons. Source material: naive CD4+ T cells from PBMCs. Subset specified: CD45RA+ positively selected. The receptors come from a young man in good health. Some clones in this sample may be carry-over from other donors' samples.

The chain carries TRBV6-1 and TRBJ1-5; 8 bases agree with TRBD1. Germline V CDR1 and CDR2: MNHNS, SASEGT. Germline trimming cut 2 bases from V and 7 bases from J; bases unmatched to any gene: 4. This CDR3 spans 14 amino acids. The CDR3 nucleotides read TGTGCCAGCAGTGAATCCGGACAGGGACAGCCCCAGCATTTT. Its protein product is CASSESGQGQPQHF.

V gene TRBV28 combines with J gene TRBJ1-5, with D maybe TRBD1 (5 bases). CDR1 is MDHEN, CDR2 SYDVKM, per germline. The CDR3 has 15 residues. The V gene lost 7 bases and the J gene lost 4 bases, with 17 bases spanning the gap. CDR3 loop: CASTHWGVPNQPQHF. CDR3 coding DNA: TGTGCCAGCACCCATTGGGGGGTCCCGAATCAGCCCCAGCATTTT.

About this clone itself: The same CDR3 also results from other DNA sequences found in this sample. The chain combines TRBV18 with TRBJ2-2; the match to TRBD2 covers 13 bases. Germline loops: CDR1 KGHSH, CDR2 LQKENI. This CDR3 contains 17 residues. The V segment lost 3 bases and the J segment 4 bases; nucleotides outside the gene matches: 5. The CDR3 nucleotides read TGTGCCAGCTCACCCTCGACTAGCGGGAGGTCCACCGGGGAGCTGTTTTTT. Amino acid sequence: CASSPSTSGRSTGELFF.

The table lists this clone with a count of one. The chain recombines TRBV7-9 with TRBJ1-1, with D possibly TRBD1 on 6 matching bases. Germline CDR1 SEHNR, CDR2 FQNEAQ (reference sequence). The CDR3 loop spans 12 amino acids. Trimming cost V 5 bases and J 8 bases, with 12 bases left between them. The CDR3 loop reads CASSVGGQEAFF. DNA for the CDR3: TGTGCCAGCAGCGTTGGAGGACAGGAAGCTTTCTTT.

The chain is built from TRBV7-9 and TRBJ2-7; the match to TRBD2 covers 10 bases. Germline V lookup: CDR1 SEHNR, CDR2 FQNEAQ (reference sequence). V lost 4 bases to trimming and J lost 0 bases; unmatched junction nucleotides: 6. CDR3 length: 16 residues. The CDR3 DNA sequence: TGTGCCAGCAGCTCCCGGACTAGCGGTTTCTCCTACGAGCAGTACTTC. Translation: CASSSRTSGFSYEQYF.

This clone was picked up a small number of times. J is TRBJ1-4 and V is TRBV5-1, with a weak D call TRBD1 (6 bases). The CDR3 is 16 residues long. Germline V gene data show CDR1 as SGHRS and CDR2 as YFSETQ. Trimming pared 0 bases from V and 7 bases from J, leaving 16 bases between. DNA of the CDR3: TGCGCCAGCAGCTTGGCCCAAGGACAGATTCGTGAAAAACTGTTTTTT. Encoded protein: CASSLAQGQIREKLFF.

In regard to this clone: Other DNA sequences of this sample code for an identical CDR3. In nucleotides, the CDR3 is TGTGCCAGCAGCGTGGGACGGAGCTCTGGAAACACCATATATTTT. Residues: CASSVGRSSGNTIYF. The rearrangement links TRBV9 to TRBJ1-3; D perhaps matches TRBD1 (5 bases). The CDR3 is 15 amino acids. V lost 2 bases and J 0 bases, leaving 9 bases between the germline ends. CDR1 and CDR2 (germline): SGDLS, YYNGEE.

V and J are TRBV5-5 and TRBJ1-1; D ambiguous. The V and J ends lost 4 bases and 11 bases respectively, with 15 bases between them. This CDR3 is built from 12 residues. Per the germline V gene, CDR1 is SGHKS and CDR2 is YYEKEE (reference sequence). CDR3 sequence: CASSLLGLPAFF. In DNA, the CDR3 is TGTGCCAGCAGCCTCCTCGGGCTTCCGGCTTTCTTT.

The J gene is TRBJ1-6, the V gene TRBV5-1; 9 nucleotides line up with TRBD1. The germline gives CDR1 SGHRS, CDR2 YFSETQ. V shed 2 bases, J shed 8 bases, and the junction held 11 bases outside the gene matches. The CDR3 has 17 residues. The CDR3 region has the DNA TGCGCCAGCAGCTTCTCCGGGACAGGGACGGACCATTCACCCCTCCACTTT. It is translated as CASSFSGTGTDHSPLHF.

The chain uses TRBV2 and TRBJ2-6, with 9 bases aligning to TRBD1. This CDR3 is 17 amino acids long. The trim removed 6 bases at V and 3 bases at J, leaving 9 bases unmatched. Germline V CDR1 and CDR2: SNHLY, FYNNEI. This chain's CDR3 is CASRPGQGVGGANVLTF. CDR3 nucleotides: TGTGCCAGCAGGCCGGGACAGGGAGTTGGTGGGGCCAACGTCCTGACTTTC.

The chain combines TRBV7-3 with TRBJ2-2; D gene uncertain. This CDR3 region has 14 residues. Germline CDR1 is SGHTA and CDR2 is FQGTGA. Between the trimmed V and J ends, which lost 2 bases and 7 bases, there was a span of 11 bases. This CDR3 reads CASSLEAAGGELFF. The CDR3 DNA is TGTGCCAGCAGCTTAGAGGCTGCTGGCGGGGAGCTGTTTTTT.

The chain uses TRBV7-4 and TRBJ2-7; maybe TRBD2 (5 bases). Germline assignment: CDR1 SGHVT and CDR2 SQSDAQ. The germline V and J ends were trimmed by 0 bases and 3 bases, with 12 bases remaining between them. The CDR3 spans 15 residues. The CDR3 sequence: CASSLARVGNYEQYF. CDR3 nucleotide sequence: TGTGCCAGCAGCTTAGCGCGGGTAGGTAACTACGAGCAGTACTTC.

CDR3: CATSRDRLAGLGGEQYF. DNA of the CDR3: TGTGCCACCAGCAGAGACCGACTTGCCGGTTTGGGTGGCGAGCAGTACTTC. The chain employs TRBV15 and TRBJ2-7; D gene unclear. Germline V gives CDR1 LNHNV, CDR2 YYDKDF (reference sequence). V lost 0 bases, J lost 6 bases, and 21 bases lay in between. CDR3 length: 17 amino acids.

For this clone: The sample holds other DNA sequences that translate to the same CDR3. The chain joins TRBV30 to TRBJ1-4; D is perhaps TRBD1 (5 bases). Germline CDR1 reads GTSNPN; CDR2 reads SVGIG (reference sequence). This CDR3 spans 11 amino acids. V dropped 3 bases and J dropped 8 bases, with 7 bases sitting between them. The CDR3 DNA reads TGTGCCTGGAGAGGGGACGAAAAACTGTTTTTT. This encodes CAWRGDEKLFF.

CDR3 protein: CASSLVTRQETQYF. DNA for the CDR3: TGTGCCAGCAGCTTAGTAACACGGCAAGAGACCCAGTACTTC. The chain links TRBV11-1 to TRBJ2-5; D is ambiguous. Germline loops: CDR1 SGHAT, CDR2 FQDESV (reference sequence). Trimming shortened V by 1 base and J by 2 bases, and 8 bases separated the two germline ends. This CDR3 comprises 14 residues. The full variable domain, its missing parts supplied by reference TRBV11-1 and TRBJ2-5, is EAEVAQSPRYKITEKSQAVAFWCDPISGHATLYWYRQILGQGPELLVQFQDESVVDDSQLPKDRFSAERLKGVDSTLKIQPAELGDSAMYLCASSLVTRQETQYFGPGTRLLVL.

As to this clone: The same CDR3 is also encoded by other DNA sequences in this sample. The chain is built from TRBV9 and TRBJ1-2; D remains unclear. Trimming cost V 3 bases and J 4 bases, with 7 bases left between them. Germline V gene data show CDR1 as SGDLS and CDR2 as YYNGEE. This CDR3 spans 12 amino acids. CDR3 sequence: CASSAPGYGYTF. The CDR3, as DNA: TGTGCCAGCAGCGCACCGGGCTATGGCTACACCTTC.

The chain joins TRBV28 to TRBJ1-4; no clear D gene. Germline V CDR1 and CDR2: MDHEN, SYDVKM. The CDR3 totals 13 residues. V lost 8 bases and J lost 3, with 10 bases in between. CDR3 sequence: CASQNNPNEKLFF. In DNA form, the CDR3 reads TGTGCCAGCCAAAACAACCCTAATGAAAAACTGTTTTTT.

The chain employs TRBV6-1 and TRBJ2-7; D call uncertain. Trimming pared 3 bases from V and 7 bases from J, leaving 7 bases between. Germline V gene lookup returns CDR1 MNHNS and CDR2 SASEGT. This CDR3 spans 11 amino acids. In nucleotides, the CDR3 is TGTGCCAGCAGTGACCCCGAGGAGCAGTACTTC. Its protein is CASSDPEEQYF.

V gene TRBV5-1 combines with J gene TRBJ2-7; perhaps TRBD2 as D (6 bases). Germline CDR1 SGHRS, CDR2 YFSETQ. The CDR3 loop spans 16 amino acids. With 0 bases removed from V and 3 bases from J, the gap between germline ends came to 16 bases. In DNA, the CDR3 is TGCGCCAGCAGCTTGGGTTCTAGCGCCCGGCTCTACGAGCAGTACTTC. Protein: CASSLGSSARLYEQYF.

This clone has a single count. The rearrangement joins TRBV6-4 to TRBJ2-3, with TRBD1 as a possible D gene (5 bases). The CDR3 is made up of 15 amino acids. CDR1 is MRHNA, CDR2 SNTAGT, per germline. V gave up 0 bases and J gave up 1 base, with 8 bases separating them. CDR3 sequence reads: CASSDSGLGTDTQYF. In DNA form, the CDR3 reads TGTGCCAGCAGTGACTCGGGGCTAGGCACAGATACGCAGTATTTT.

This clone was recorded a few times. For the CDR3, the DNA is TGTGCCAGCAGTGGTGGGACTAGCAGATCCTACGAGCAGTACTTC. Residues: CASSGGTSRSYEQYF. This chain connects TRBV2 to TRBJ2-7; 9 positions match TRBD2. J was trimmed by 1 base and V by 4 bases; bases with no gene match: 5. The germline gives CDR1 SNHLY, CDR2 FYNNEI. The CDR3 contains 15 residues.

Details on this clone: The sample holds other DNA sequences that translate to the same CDR3. This sequence joins TRBV7-9 and TRBJ1-4; weak D call: TRBD1 (5 bases). The V and J ends lost 2 bases and 7 bases respectively, with 8 bases between them. This CDR3 is built from 13 residues. Germline-derived CDR1 and CDR2 are SEHNR and FQNEAQ (reference sequence). CDR3 in DNA: TGTGCCAGCAGCTTAAGTGGGGGTGAAAAACTGTTTTTT. As protein: CASSLSGGEKLFF.

The chain uses TRBV19 and TRBJ2-5; D possibly corresponds to TRBD1 (5 bases). The V and J ends lost 1 base and 3 bases respectively, with 18 bases between them. The CDR3 consists of 17 residues. CDR1 and CDR2 from the germline V gene are LNHDA and SQIVND (reference sequence). CDR3 protein: CASSIGTSAQLKETQYF. DNA of the CDR3: TGTGCCAGTAGTATAGGGACATCGGCGCAACTTAAAGAGACCCAGTACTTC.

The V call is TRBV6-5, the J call TRBJ1-3; D possibly corresponds to TRBD1 (6 bases). This CDR3 has 14 residues. Germline V CDR1 and CDR2: MNHEY, SVGAGI. V lost 6 bases, J lost 16 bases, and 25 bases lay in between. The CDR3 region is CASSPRKPDRDTYF. CDR3 in DNA: TGTGCCAGCAGCCCACGAAAGCCAGACCGGGACACGTATTTT.

The V call is TRBV2, the J call TRBJ1-5; D not certain. V lost 5 bases to trimming and J lost 0 bases, with 8 bases between them. Germline values: CDR1 SNHLY, CDR2 FYNNEI. This CDR3 contains 14 residues. In DNA form, the CDR3 reads TGTGCCAGCAGTCGGCAGCATAGCAATCAGCCCCAGCATTTT. As protein: CASSRQHSNQPQHF.